This section outlines one T cell receptor beta chain sequence together with its context. Clinical symptoms, serum thyroxine, TRAb, thyroid ultrasound and orbital computed tomography established diagnosis. These data belong to a study of T cells in Graves' hyperthyroidism and ophthalmopathy. The TCR beta CDR3 regions underwent amplification using RNA transcripts as the source. HTBI primers were the set used in a first-round RT-PCR of the TCR CDR3. One entry per CDR3 protein results from TCRdb running MiXCR on the multiplex PCR reads. The data show hundreds of thousands of distinct CDR3 sequences, about 43% seen once. Germline CDR1 and CDR2: SGHTA and FQGNSA. The CDR3 covers 15 residues. V gave up 6 bases and J gave up 2 bases; unmatched junction bases: 10.

The sequence came from a woman between 18 and 29 years old with Graves' hyperthyroidism. The sample was peripheral blood or thyroid tissue (not recorded which). J is TRBJ2-7 and V is TRBV7-2, with 7 bases identical to TRBD2. The CDR3 region is CASSYSAGTTYEQYF. The CDR3 DNA reads as TGTGCCAGCAGTTACTCTGCCGGGACTACCTACGAGCAGTACTTC.